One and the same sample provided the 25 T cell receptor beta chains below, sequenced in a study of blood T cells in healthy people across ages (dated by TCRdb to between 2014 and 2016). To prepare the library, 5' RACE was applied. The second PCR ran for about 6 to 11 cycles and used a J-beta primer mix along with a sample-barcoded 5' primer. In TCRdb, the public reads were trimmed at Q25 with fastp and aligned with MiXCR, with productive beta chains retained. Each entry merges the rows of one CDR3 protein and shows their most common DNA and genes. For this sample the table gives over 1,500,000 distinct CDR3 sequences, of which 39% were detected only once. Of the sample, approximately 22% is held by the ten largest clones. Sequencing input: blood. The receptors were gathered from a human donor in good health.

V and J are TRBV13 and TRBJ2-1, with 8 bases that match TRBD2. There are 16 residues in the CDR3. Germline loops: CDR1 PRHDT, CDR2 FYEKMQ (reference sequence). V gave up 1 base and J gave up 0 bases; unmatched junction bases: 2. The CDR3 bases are TGTGCCAGCAGCTTAGACACTAGCGGCTCCTACAATGAGCAGTTCTTC. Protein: CASSLDTSGSYNEQFF.

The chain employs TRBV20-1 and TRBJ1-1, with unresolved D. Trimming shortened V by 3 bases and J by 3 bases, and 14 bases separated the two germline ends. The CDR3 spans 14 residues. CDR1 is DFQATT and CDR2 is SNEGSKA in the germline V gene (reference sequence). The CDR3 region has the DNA TGCAGTGCTAGCTTCAGGTCTAAGGACACTGAAGCTTTCTTT. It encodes CSASFRSKDTEAFF.

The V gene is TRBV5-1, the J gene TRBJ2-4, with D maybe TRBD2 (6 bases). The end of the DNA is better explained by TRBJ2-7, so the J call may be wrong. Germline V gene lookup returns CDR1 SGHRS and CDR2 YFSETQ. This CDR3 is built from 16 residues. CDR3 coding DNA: TGCGCCAGCAGCTTGGCGGAGGGACCCCGCGTCCACGAGCAGTACTTC. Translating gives CASSLAEGPRVHEQYF.

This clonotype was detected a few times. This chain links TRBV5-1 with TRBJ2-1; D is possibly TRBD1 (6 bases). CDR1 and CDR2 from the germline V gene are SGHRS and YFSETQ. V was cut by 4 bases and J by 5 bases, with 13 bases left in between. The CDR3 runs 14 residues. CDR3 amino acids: CASSIGTHDNEQFF. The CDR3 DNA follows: TGCGCCAGCAGCATCGGGACACACGACAATGAGCAGTTCTTC.

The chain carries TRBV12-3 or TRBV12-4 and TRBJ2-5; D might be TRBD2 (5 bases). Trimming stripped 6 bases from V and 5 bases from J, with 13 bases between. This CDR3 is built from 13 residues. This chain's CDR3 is CASRPSGPETQYF. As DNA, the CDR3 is TGTGCCAGCAGACCCAGCGGTCCTGAGACCCAGTACTTC.

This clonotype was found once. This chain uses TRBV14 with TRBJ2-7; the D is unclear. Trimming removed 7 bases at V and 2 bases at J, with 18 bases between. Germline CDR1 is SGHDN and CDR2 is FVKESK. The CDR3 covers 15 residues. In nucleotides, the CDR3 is TGTGCCAGCATAGAAGTTAGGACGCGCGCCTACGAGCAGTACTTC. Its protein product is CASIEVRTRAYEQYF.

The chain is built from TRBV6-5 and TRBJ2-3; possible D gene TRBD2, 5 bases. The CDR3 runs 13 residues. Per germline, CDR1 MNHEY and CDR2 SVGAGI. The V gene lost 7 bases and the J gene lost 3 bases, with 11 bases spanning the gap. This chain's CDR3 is CASTDGETDTQYF. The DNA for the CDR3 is TGTGCCAGCACAGATGGGGAGACAGATACGCAGTATTTT.

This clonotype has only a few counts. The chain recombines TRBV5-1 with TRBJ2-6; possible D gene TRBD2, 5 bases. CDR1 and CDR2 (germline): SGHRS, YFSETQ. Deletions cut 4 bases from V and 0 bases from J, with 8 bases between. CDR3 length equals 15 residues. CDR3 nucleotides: TGCGCCAGCAGCACCGGGAACTCTGGGGCCAACGTCCTGACTTTC. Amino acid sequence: CASSTGNSGANVLTF.

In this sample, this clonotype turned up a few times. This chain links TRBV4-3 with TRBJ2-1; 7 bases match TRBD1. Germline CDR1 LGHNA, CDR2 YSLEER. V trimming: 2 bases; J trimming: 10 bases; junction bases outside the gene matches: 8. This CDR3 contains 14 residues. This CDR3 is CASSQPGQTYEQFF. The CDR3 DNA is TGCGCCAGCAGCCAACCGGGACAGACCTACGAGCAGTTCTTC.

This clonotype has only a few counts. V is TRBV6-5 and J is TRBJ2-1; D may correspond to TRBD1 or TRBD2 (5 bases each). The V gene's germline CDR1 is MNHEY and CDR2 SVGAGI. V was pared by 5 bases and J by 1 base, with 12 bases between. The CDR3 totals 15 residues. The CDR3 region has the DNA TGTGCCAGCAGTCGAGGGGCCCTATCCTACAATGAGCAGTTCTTC. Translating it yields CASSRGALSYNEQFF.

For the CDR3, the DNA is TGCAGTGCTGGGGGAGTAAAGAATGGCTACACCTTC. Encoded protein: CSAGGVKNGYTF. V gene TRBV20-1 combines with J gene TRBJ1-2, with D possibly TRBD1 on 5 matching bases. CDR3 length: 12 amino acids. Trimming removed 5 bases at V and 6 bases at J, with 13 bases between. CDR1 and CDR2 (germline): DFQATT, SNEGSKA (reference sequence).

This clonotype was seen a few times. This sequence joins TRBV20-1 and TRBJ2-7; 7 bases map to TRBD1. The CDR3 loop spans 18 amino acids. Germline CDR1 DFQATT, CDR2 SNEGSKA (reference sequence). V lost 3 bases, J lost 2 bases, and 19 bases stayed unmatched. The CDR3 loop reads CSARTPGPHGTDPYEQYF. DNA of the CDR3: TGCAGTGCTAGGACCCCAGGACCTCACGGGACAGACCCCTACGAGCAGTACTTC.

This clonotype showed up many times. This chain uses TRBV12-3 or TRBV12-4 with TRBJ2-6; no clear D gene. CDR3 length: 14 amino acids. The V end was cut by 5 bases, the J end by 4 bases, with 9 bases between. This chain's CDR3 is CASSPYRGANVLTF. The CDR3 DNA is TGTGCCAGCAGTCCTTATAGGGGGGCCAACGTCCTGACTTTC.

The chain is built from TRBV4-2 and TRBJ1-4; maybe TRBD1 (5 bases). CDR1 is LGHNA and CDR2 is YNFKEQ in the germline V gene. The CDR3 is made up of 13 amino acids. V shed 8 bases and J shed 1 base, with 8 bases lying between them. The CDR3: CASAGQTNEKLFF. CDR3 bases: TGTGCCAGCGCTGGACAAACTAATGAAAAACTGTTTTTT.

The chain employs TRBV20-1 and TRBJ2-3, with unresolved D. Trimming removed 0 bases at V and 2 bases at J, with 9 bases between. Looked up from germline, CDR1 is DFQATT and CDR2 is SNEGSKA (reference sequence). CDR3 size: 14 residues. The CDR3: CSARDPRYTDTQYF. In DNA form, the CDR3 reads TGCAGTGCTAGAGATCCCCGGTACACAGATACGCAGTATTTT.

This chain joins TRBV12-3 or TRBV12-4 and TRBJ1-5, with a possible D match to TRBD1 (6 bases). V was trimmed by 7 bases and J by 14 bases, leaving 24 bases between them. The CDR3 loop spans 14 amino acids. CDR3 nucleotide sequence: TGTGCCAGCACCCAAATCGGCGGGGGGGCCTACGAGCATTTT. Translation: CASTQIGGGAYEHF.

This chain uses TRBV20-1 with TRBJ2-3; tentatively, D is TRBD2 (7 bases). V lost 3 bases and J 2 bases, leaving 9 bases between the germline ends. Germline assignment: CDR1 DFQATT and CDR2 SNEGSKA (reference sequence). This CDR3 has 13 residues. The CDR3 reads CSARRGHTDTQYF. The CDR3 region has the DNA TGCAGTGCTAGGCGGGGGCACACAGATACGCAGTATTTT.

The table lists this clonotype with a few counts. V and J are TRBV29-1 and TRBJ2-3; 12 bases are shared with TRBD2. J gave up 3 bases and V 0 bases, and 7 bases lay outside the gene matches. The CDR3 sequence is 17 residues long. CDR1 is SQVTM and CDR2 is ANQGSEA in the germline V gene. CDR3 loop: CSVEDFGTSGLTDTQYF. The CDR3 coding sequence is TGCAGCGTTGAAGACTTTGGGACTAGCGGGTTAACAGATACGCAGTATTTT.

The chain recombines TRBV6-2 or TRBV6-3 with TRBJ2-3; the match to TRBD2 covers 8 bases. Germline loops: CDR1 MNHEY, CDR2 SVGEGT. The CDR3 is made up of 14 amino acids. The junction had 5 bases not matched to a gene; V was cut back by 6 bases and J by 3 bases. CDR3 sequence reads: CASRPGGATDTQYF. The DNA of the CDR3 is TGTGCCAGCAGACCCGGGGGGGCGACAGATACGCAGTATTTT.

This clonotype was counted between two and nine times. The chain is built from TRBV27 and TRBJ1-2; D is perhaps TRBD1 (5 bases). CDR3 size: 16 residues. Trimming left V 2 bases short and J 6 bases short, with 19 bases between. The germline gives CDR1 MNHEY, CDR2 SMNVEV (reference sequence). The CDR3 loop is CASSLVGAISPHGYTF. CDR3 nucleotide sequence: TGTGCCAGCAGTTTAGTAGGGGCCATATCGCCGCATGGCTACACCTTC.

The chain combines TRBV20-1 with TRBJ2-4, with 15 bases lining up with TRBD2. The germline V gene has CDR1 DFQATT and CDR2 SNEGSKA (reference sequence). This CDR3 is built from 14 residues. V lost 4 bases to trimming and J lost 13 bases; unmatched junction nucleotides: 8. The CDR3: CSATGTSGGHEQYF. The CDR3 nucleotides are TGCAGTGCTACCGGGACTAGCGGGGGGCATGAGCAGTACTTC.

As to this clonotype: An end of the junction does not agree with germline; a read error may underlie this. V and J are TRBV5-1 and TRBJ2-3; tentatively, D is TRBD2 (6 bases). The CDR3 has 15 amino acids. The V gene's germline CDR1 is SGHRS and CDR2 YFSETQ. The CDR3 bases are TGCGCCTGCAGCTTGGTGGGGGGTTTCACAGATACGCAGTATTTT. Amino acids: CACSLVGGFTDTQYF.

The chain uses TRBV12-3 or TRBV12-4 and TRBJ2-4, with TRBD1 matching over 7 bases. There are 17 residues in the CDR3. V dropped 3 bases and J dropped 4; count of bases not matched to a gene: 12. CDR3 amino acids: CASSFLGDRISKNIQYF. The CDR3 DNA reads TGTGCCAGCAGTTTTTTAGGGGACAGAATATCAAAAAACATTCAGTACTTC.

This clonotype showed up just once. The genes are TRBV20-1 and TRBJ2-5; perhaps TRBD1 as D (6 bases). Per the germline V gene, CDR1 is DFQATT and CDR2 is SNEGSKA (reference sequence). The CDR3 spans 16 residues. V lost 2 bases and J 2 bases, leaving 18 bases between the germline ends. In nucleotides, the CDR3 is TGCAGTGCTAGACACTTTACTGCAGGGGATCAAGAGACCCAGTACTTC. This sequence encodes CSARHFTAGDQETQYF.

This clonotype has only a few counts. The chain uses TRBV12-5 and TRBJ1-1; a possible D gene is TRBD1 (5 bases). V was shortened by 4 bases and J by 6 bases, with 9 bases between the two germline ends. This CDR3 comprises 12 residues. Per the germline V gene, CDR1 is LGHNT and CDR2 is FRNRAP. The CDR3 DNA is TGTGCTAGTGGTTGGGGCTCTCCTGAAGCTTTCTTT. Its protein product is CASGWGSPEAFF.